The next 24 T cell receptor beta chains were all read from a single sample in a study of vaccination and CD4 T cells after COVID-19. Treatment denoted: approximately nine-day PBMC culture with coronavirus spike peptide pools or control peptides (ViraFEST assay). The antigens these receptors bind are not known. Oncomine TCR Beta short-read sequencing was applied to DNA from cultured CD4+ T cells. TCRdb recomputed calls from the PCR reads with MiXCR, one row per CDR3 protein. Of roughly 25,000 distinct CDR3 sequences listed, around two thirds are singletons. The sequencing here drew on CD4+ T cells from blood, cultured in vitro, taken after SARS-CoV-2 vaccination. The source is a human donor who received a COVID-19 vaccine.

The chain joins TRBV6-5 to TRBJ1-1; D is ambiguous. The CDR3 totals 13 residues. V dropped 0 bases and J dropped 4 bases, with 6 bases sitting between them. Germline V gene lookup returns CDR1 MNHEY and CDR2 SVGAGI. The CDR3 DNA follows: TGTGCCAGCAGTTACTCGGGCCCCACTGAAGCTTTCTTT. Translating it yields CASSYSGPTEAFF.

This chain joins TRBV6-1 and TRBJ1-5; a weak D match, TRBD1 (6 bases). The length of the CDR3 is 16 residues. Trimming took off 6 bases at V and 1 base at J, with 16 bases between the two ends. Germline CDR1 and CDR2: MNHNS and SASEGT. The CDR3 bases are TGTGCCAGCAGGCCCCGCGGGGGGCAGAGCAATCAGCCCCAGCATTTT. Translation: CASRPRGGQSNQPQHF.

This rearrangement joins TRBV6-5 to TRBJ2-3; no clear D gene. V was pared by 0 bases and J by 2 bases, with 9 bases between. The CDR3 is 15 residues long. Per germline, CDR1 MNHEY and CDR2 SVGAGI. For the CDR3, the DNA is TGTGCCAGCAGTTACTCGAACAGTTACACAGATACGCAGTATTTT. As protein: CASSYSNSYTDTQYF.

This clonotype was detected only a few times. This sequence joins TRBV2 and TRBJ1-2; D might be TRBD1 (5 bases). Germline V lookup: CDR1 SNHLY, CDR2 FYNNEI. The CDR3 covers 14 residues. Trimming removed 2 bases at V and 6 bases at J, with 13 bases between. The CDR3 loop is CASSESGAGHGYTF. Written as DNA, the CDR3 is TGTGCCAGCAGTGAATCTGGGGCAGGCCATGGCTACACCTTC. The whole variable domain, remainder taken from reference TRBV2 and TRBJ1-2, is EPEVTQTPSHQVTQMGQEVILRCVPISNHLYFYWYRQILGQKVEFLVSFYNNEISEKSEIFDDQFSVERPDGSNFTLKIRSTKLEDSAMYFCASSESGAGHGYTFGSGTRLTVV.

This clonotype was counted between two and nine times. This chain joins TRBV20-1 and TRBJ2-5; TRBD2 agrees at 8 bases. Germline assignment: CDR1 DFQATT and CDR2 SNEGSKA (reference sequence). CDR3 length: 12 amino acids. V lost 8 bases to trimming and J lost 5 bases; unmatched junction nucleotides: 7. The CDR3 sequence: CSPRGVRETQYF. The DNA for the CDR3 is TGCAGTCCGCGGGGGGTCCGGGAGACCCAGTACTTC.

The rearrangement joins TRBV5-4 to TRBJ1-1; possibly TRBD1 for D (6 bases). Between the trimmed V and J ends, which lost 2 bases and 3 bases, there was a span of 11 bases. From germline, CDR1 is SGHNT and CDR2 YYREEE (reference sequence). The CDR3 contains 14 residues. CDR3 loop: CASSLPGDDTEAFF. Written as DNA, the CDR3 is TGTGCCAGCAGCTTACCAGGGGACGACACTGAAGCTTTCTTT.

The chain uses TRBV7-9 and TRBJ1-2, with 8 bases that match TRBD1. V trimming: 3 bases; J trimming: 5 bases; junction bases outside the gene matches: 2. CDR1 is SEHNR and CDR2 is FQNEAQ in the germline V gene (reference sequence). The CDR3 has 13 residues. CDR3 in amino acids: CASSLYRGYGYTF. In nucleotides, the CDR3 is TGTGCCAGCAGCTTGTACAGGGGGTATGGCTACACCTTC.

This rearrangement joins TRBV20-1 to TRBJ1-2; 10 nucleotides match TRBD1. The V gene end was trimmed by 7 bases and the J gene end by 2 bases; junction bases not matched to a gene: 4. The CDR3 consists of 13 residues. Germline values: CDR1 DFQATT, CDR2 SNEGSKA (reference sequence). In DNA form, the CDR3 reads TGCAGTGTCCCGGGACAGGGGAACTATGGCTACACCTTC. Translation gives CSVPGQGNYGYTF.

The CDR3 nucleotides are TGCGCCAGCAGCCCGGCGGCGGGGAACACTGAAGCTTTCTTT. Translating it yields CASSPAAGNTEAFF. The chain combines TRBV10-1 with TRBJ1-1, with D unclear. CDR3 length: 14 residues. Germline CDR1 reads WNHNN; CDR2 reads SYGVQD (reference sequence). The V and J ends lost 6 bases and 1 base respectively, with 12 bases between them.

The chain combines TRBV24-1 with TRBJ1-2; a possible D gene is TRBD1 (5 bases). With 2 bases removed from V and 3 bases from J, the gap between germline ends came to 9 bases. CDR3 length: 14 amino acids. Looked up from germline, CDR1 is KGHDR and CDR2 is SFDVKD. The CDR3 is CATSDSGQDYGYTF. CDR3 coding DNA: TGTGCCACCAGTGATTCCGGACAAGACTATGGCTACACCTTC.

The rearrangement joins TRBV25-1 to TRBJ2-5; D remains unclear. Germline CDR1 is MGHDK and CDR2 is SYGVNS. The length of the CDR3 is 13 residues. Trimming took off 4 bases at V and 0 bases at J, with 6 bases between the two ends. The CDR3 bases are TGTGCCAGCAGTGTCGTCAACCAAGAGACCCAGTACTTC. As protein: CASSVVNQETQYF.

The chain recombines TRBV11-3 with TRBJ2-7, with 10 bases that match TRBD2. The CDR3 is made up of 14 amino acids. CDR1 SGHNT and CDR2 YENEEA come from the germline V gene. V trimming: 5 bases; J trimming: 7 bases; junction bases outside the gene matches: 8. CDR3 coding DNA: TGTGCCAGCAGCCTAGGACTAGCGGTCTGGGAGCAGTACTTC. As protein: CASSLGLAVWEQYF.

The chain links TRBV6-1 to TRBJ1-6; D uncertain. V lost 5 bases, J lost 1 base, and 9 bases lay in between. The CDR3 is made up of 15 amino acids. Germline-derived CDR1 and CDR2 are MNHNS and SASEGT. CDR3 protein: CASSLDGSYNSPLHF. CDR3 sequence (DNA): TGTGCCAGCAGTCTGGATGGGTCCTATAATTCACCCCTCCACTTT.

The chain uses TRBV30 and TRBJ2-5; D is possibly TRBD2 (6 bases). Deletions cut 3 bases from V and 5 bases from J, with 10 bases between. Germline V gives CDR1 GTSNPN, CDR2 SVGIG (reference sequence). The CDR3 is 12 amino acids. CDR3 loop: CAWRYRGETQYF. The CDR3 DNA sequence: TGTGCCTGGAGGTATCGGGGGGAGACCCAGTACTTC.

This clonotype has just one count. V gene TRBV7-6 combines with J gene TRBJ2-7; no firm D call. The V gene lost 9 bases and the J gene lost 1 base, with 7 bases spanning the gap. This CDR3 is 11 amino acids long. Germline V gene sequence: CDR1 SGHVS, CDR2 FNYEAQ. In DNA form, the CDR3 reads TGTGCCAGTTCTGATTCCTACGAGCAGTACTTC. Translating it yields CASSDSYEQYF.

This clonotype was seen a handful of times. CDR3 sequence: CASSRPGGTEAFF. The CDR3 DNA sequence: TGTGCCAGCAGCCGCCCTGGGGGGACTGAAGCTTTCTTT. The V call is TRBV27, the J call TRBJ1-1; a weak D match, TRBD1 (5 bases). The CDR3 runs to 13 residues. The germline gives CDR1 MNHEY, CDR2 SMNVEV (reference sequence). The V gene lost 6 bases and the J gene lost 5 bases, with 13 bases spanning the gap.

CDR3 bases: TGTGCCACCAGCAGAGAAAGGCAAGAGACCCAGTACTTC. It codes for CATSRERQETQYF. The rearrangement uses TRBV15 and TRBJ2-5, with no clear D. Trimming shortened V by 0 bases and J by 2 bases, and 4 bases separated the two germline ends. Germline V gene lookup returns CDR1 LNHNV and CDR2 YYDKDF (reference sequence). The CDR3 covers 13 residues. Full variable domain (missing parts from reference TRBV15 and TRBJ2-5): DAMVIQNPRYQVTQFGKPVTLSCSQTLNHNVMYWYQQKSSQAPKLLFHYYDKDFNNEADTPDNFQSRRPNTSFCFLDIRSPGLGDTAMYLCATSRERQETQYFGPGTRLLVL.

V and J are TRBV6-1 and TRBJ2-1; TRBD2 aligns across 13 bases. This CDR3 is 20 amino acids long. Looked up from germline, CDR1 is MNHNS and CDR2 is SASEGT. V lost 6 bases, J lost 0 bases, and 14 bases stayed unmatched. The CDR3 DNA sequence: TGTGCCAGCAGCCGCCGTGAGCGACTAGCGGGGGGCCTCTCCTACAATGAGCAGTTCTTC. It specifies CASSRRERLAGGLSYNEQFF.

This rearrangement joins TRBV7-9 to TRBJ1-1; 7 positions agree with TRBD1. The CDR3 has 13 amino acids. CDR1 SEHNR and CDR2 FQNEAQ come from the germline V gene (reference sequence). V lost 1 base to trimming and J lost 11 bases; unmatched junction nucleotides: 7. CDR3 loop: CASSLVGQFRAFF. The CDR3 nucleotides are TGTGCCAGCAGCTTAGTGGGACAGTTTAGGGCTTTCTTT. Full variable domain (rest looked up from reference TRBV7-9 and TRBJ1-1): DTGVSQNPRHKITKRGQNVTFRCDPISEHNRLYWYRQTLGQGPEFLTYFQNEAQLEKSRLLSDRFSAERPKGSFSTLEIQRTEQGDSAMYLCASSLVGQFRAFFGQGTRLTVV.

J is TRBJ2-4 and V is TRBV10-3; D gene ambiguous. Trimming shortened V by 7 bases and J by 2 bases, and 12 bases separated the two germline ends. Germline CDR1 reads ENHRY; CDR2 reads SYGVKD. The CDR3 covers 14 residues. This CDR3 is CAIKASGTKNIQYF. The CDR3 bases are TGTGCCATCAAGGCTTCCGGTACCAAAAACATTCAGTACTTC.

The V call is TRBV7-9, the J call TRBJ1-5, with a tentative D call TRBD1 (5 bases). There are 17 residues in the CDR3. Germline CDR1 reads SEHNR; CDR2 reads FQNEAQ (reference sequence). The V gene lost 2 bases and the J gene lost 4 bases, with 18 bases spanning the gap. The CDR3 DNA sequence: TGTGCCAGCAGCTTAATAGGAGTAGGAGGGGATAATCAGCCCCAGCATTTT. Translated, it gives CASSLIGVGGDNQPQHF. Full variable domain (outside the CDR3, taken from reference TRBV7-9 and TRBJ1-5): DTGVSQNPRHKITKRGQNVTFRCDPISEHNRLYWYRQTLGQGPEFLTYFQNEAQLEKSRLLSDRFSAERPKGSFSTLEIQRTEQGDSAMYLCASSLIGVGGDNQPQHFGDGTRLSIL.

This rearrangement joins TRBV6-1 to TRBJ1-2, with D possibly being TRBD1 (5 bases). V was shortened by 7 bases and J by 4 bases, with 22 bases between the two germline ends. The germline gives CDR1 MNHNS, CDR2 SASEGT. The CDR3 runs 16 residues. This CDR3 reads CASNGASAGNFYGYTF. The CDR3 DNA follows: TGTGCCAGCAACGGTGCCTCGGCAGGGAACTTCTATGGCTACACCTTC.

The CDR3 region is CASSPPRGNYSNQPQHF. In nucleotides, the CDR3 is TGTGCCAGCAGTCCCCCCAGGGGGAACTATAGCAATCAGCCCCAGCATTTT. The chain is built from TRBV27 and TRBJ1-5, with TRBD1 identical over 7 bases. Germline lookup yields CDR1 MNHEY and CDR2 SMNVEV (reference sequence). The CDR3 contains 17 residues. J was trimmed by 0 bases and V by 5 bases; bases with no gene match: 10.

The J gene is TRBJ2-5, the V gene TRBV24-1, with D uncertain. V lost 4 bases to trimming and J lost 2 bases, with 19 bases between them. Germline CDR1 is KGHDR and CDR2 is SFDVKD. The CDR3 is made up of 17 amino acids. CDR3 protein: CATSDPPYGGTQETQYF. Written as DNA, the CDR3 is TGTGCCACCAGTGACCCCCCCTATGGTGGCACACAAGAGACCCAGTACTTC.